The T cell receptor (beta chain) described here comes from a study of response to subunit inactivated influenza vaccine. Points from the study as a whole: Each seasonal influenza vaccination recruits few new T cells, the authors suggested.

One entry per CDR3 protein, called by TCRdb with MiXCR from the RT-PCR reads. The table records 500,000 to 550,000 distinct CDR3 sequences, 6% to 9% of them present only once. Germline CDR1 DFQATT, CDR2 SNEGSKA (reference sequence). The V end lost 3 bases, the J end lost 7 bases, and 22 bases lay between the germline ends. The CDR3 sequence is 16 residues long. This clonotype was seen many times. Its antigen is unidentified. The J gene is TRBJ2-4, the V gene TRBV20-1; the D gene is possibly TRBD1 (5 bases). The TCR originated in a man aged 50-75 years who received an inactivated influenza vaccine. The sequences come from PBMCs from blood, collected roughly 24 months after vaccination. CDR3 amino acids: CSASPFGGLKGNIQYF. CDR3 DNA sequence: TGCAGTGCTAGTCCATTTGGCGGCCTAAAGGGGAACATTCAGTACTTC.